The 25 T cell receptor beta chains in this list originate from one sample, sequenced in a study of shared clonotypes between healthy human individuals. Some clones are missing from TCRdb's copy, which holds only in-frame ones; the method was immunoSEQ multiplex PCR. The repertoire holds about 2.3 million clones, over 85% seen once, with about 0.39% in the top ten. Sequencing was carried out using naive CD4+ T cells from PBMCs. Subset meaning: CD45RA+ positively selected. All receptors come from a man between 18 and 35 years old in good health. Some clones in this sample may be carry-over from other donors' samples.

The chain links TRBV5-4 to TRBJ2-3, with D tentatively TRBD1 (5 bases). CDR1 is SGHNT and CDR2 is YYREEE in the germline V gene (reference sequence). The CDR3 covers 14 residues. V was clipped by 6 bases and J by 2 bases, with 13 bases between them. This chain's CDR3 is CASKGPIATDTQYF. Written as DNA, the CDR3 is TGTGCCAGCAAGGGGCCGATCGCCACAGATACGCAGTATTTT.

The rearrangement links TRBV10-3 to TRBJ1-2; TRBD1 matches 8 bases. This CDR3 region has 13 residues. Trimming at V came to 6 bases and at J to 5 bases, leaving 5 bases not matched to a gene. Germline V gene data show CDR1 as ENHRY and CDR2 as SYGVKD. CDR3 coding DNA: TGTGCCATCAGGCGGACAGGGCCTTATGGCTACACCTTC. Translating it yields CAIRRTGPYGYTF.

The chain employs TRBV6-1 and TRBJ1-5; D unclear. Trimming took 5 bases from V and 0 from J, leaving 8 bases between them. CDR1 and CDR2 (germline): MNHNS, SASEGT. The CDR3 covers 14 residues. The CDR3 DNA sequence: TGTGCCAGCAGTATTGAGTATAGCAATCAGCCCCAGCATTTT. This sequence encodes CASSIEYSNQPQHF.

This clone was counted between two and nine times. The chain is built from TRBV6-5 and TRBJ1-2; 11 nucleotides align to TRBD1. The ends lost 4 bases at V and 10 bases at J; junction bases unmatched: 11. CDR3 length equals 15 residues. Germline V gene lookup returns CDR1 MNHEY and CDR2 SVGAGI. The CDR3 sequence: CASSFNRDRGFLYTF. The CDR3 region has the DNA TGTGCCAGCAGTTTTAACCGGGACAGGGGGTTCCTCTACACCTTC.

The CDR3 spells CASSESPSAGTDTQYF. The CDR3 coding sequence is TGTGCCAGCAGTGAGTCCCCCAGCGCGGGCACAGATACGCAGTATTTT. The rearrangement links TRBV2 to TRBJ2-3, with D unresolved. From germline, CDR1 is SNHLY and CDR2 FYNNEI. This CDR3 is 16 amino acids long. V lost 3 bases and J lost 1, with 14 bases in between.

This clone was detected only once. This specimen includes other DNA sequences encoding the same CDR3. CDR3 region: CASTTGYEQYF. For the CDR3, the DNA is TGTGCCAGTACAACAGGGTACGAGCAGTACTTC. The gene calls are TRBV2 and TRBJ2-7; TRBD1 might be the D (6 bases). Germline-derived CDR1 and CDR2 are SNHLY and FYNNEI. Trimming left V 9 bases short and J 4 bases short, with 10 bases between. This CDR3 contains 11 residues.

CDR3 residues: CASRGGTGDNSPLHF. Here the CDR3 DNA reads TGTGCCAGCAGGGGCGGGACAGGTGATAATTCACCCCTCCACTTT. J is TRBJ1-6 and V is TRBV6-6; 8 nucleotides agree with TRBD1. Germline lookup yields CDR1 MNHNY and CDR2 SVGAGI (reference sequence). The CDR3 extends over 15 amino acids. The ends lost 6 bases at V and 5 bases at J; junction bases unmatched: 6.

The rearrangement joins TRBV7-2 to TRBJ2-1; perhaps TRBD2 as D (5 bases). The CDR3 is made up of 15 amino acids. V lost 1 base, J lost 2 bases, and 9 bases lay in between. Germline CDR1 and CDR2: SGHTA and FQGNSA. CDR3 sequence: CASSLVGVTYNEQFF. The CDR3, as DNA: TGTGCCAGCAGCTTAGTCGGGGTCACCTACAATGAGCAGTTCTTC.

The CDR3 loop is CASSPLAALGETQYF. The CDR3 DNA is TGTGCCAGCAGCCCACTAGCGGCCCTAGGGGAGACCCAGTACTTC. The chain uses TRBV9 and TRBJ2-5; 8 bases map to TRBD2. This CDR3 comprises 15 residues. V shed 4 bases, J shed 5 bases, and the junction held 10 bases outside the gene matches. Germline V gives CDR1 SGDLS, CDR2 YYNGEE.

This chain connects TRBV28 to TRBJ1-2; D might be TRBD1 (6 bases). This CDR3 is 12 amino acids long. The V gene's germline CDR1 is MDHEN and CDR2 SYDVKM. V lost 2 bases and J 10 bases, leaving 11 bases between the germline ends. The CDR3 region has the DNA TGTGCCAGCAGTTTACCAGGGGTCGACTACACCTTC. Amino acid sequence: CASSLPGVDYTF.

The V and J genes are TRBV7-4 and TRBJ2-3; 10 bases align to TRBD2. Germline V CDR1 and CDR2: SGHVT, SQSDAQ. V lost 9 bases and J lost 4; bases outside the gene matches: 7. This CDR3 has 14 residues. The CDR3 region is CARQREGPPDTQYF. CDR3 bases: TGTGCCAGACAGCGGGAGGGCCCCCCAGATACGCAGTATTTT.

This chain uses TRBV28 with TRBJ2-7; 8 bases are a match to TRBD2. From germline, CDR1 is MDHEN and CDR2 SYDVKM. The CDR3 loop spans 12 amino acids. This CDR3 reads CVAGKTTYEQYF. The CDR3 nucleotides are TGTGTAGCGGGGAAAACGACCTACGAGCAGTACTTC.

The chain combines TRBV28 with TRBJ2-3; 9 bases align to TRBD1. V lost 4 bases to trimming and J lost 8 bases; unmatched junction nucleotides: 10. The CDR3 runs to 15 residues. Germline CDR1 and CDR2: MDHEN and SYDVKM. CDR3 nucleotides: TGTGCCAGCAGTTCCCCCGGGACAGGGCCAGCTACGCAGTATTTT. Its protein product is CASSSPGTGPATQYF.

V and J are TRBV5-1 and TRBJ1-4; D gene ambiguous. The length of the CDR3 is 15 residues. V gave up 0 bases and J gave up 2 bases, with 8 bases separating them. Germline CDR1 and CDR2: SGHRS and YFSETQ. The CDR3 protein is CASSLDGLTNEKLFF. In DNA form, the CDR3 reads TGCGCCAGCAGCTTGGATGGGCTTACTAATGAAAAACTGTTTTTT. The full variable domain, in which reference TRBV5-1 and TRBJ1-4 provide the parts outside the CDR3, is KAGVTQTPRYLIKTRGQQVTLSCSPISGHRSVSWYQQTPGQGLQFLFEYFSETQRNKGNFPGRFSGRQFSNSRSEMNVSTLELGDSALYLCASSLDGLTNEKLFFGSGTQLSVL.

In regard to this clone: At the DNA level, this CDR3 is encoded by other sequences in the same sample as well. This chain connects TRBV27 to TRBJ1-5; D is unclear. CDR3 length: 14 residues. Germline V gene lookup returns CDR1 MNHEY and CDR2 SMNVEV (reference sequence). Trimming removed 0 bases from V and 4 bases from J, with 7 bases in between. The CDR3 sequence: CASSLSGRNQPQHF. DNA of the CDR3: TGTGCCAGCAGTTTATCTGGCAGGAATCAGCCCCAGCATTTT.

This chain connects TRBV7-3 to TRBJ1-5, with a weak D call TRBD1 (5 bases). The V gene lost 5 bases and the J gene lost 5 bases, with 16 bases spanning the gap. The CDR3 loop spans 15 amino acids. Looked up from germline, CDR1 is SGHTA and CDR2 is FQGTGA. The CDR3 spells CASSPGWQGHQPQHF. The CDR3 DNA sequence: TGTGCCAGCAGCCCTGGTTGGCAGGGTCATCAGCCCCAGCATTTT. The full variable domain, completed using reference TRBV7-3 and TRBJ1-5, is GAGVSQTPSNKVTEKGKYVELRCDPISGHTALYWYRQSLGQGPEFLIYFQGTGAADDSGLPNDRFFAVRPEGSVSTLKIQRTERGDSAVYLCASSPGWQGHQPQHFGDGTRLSIL.

The V gene is TRBV30, the J gene TRBJ1-3; possibly TRBD1 for D (6 bases). The CDR3 runs to 15 residues. Trimming shortened V by 3 bases and J by 4 bases, and 16 bases separated the two germline ends. CDR1 is GTSNPN and CDR2 is SVGIG in the germline V gene (reference sequence). The CDR3 spells CAWRQGGSVGNTIYF. The CDR3 DNA sequence: TGTGCCTGGAGACAGGGTGGTTCTGTCGGAAACACCATATATTTT.

This chain links TRBV28 with TRBJ1-5, with a tentative D call TRBD1 (5 bases). Germline V CDR1 and CDR2: MDHEN, SYDVKM. The germline V and J ends were trimmed by 3 bases and 3 bases, with 12 bases remaining between them. The CDR3 covers 15 residues. The CDR3 DNA follows: TGTGCCAGCAGTTTCCAGGGACCGAACAATCAGCCCCAGCATTTT. Its translation: CASSFQGPNNQPQHF.

Concerning this clone: The sample has other DNA sequences that encode this CDR3 too. The V call is TRBV6-1, the J call TRBJ1-2; D is undetermined. The CDR3 totals 13 residues. Between the trimmed V and J ends, which lost 3 bases and 2 bases, there was a span of 7 bases. The germline V gene has CDR1 MNHNS and CDR2 SASEGT. The CDR3 loop reads CASSEQLNYGYTF. DNA for the CDR3: TGTGCCAGCAGTGAGCAGCTAAACTATGGCTACACCTTC.

This chain joins TRBV5-1 and TRBJ2-3; D is perhaps TRBD1 (6 bases). The germline gives CDR1 SGHRS, CDR2 YFSETQ. The CDR3 covers 16 residues. V lost 2 bases and J lost 11, with 24 bases in between. This CDR3 is CASSLEQGSVGKQQYF. The CDR3 nucleotides read TGCGCCAGCAGCTTAGAACAGGGATCGGTGGGAAAGCAGCAGTATTTT.

Notes on this clone: Different DNA sequences within this sample yield the same CDR3. V is TRBV5-1 and J is TRBJ2-7, with 13 bases identical to TRBD2. Per germline, CDR1 SGHRS and CDR2 YFSETQ. CDR3 length: 14 amino acids. V lost 0 bases and J lost 7; bases outside the gene matches: 1. In DNA, the CDR3 is TGCGCCAGCAGCTTGGAACTAGCGGGAGGGGAGCAGTACTTC. It translates to CASSLELAGGEQYF.

The genes are TRBV6-4 and TRBJ1-2; 8 nucleotides align to TRBD1. The germline gives CDR1 MRHNA, CDR2 SNTAGT. This CDR3 spans 14 amino acids. The trim removed 2 bases at V and 2 bases at J, leaving 1 base unmatched. The CDR3 loop reads CASSDGQGNYGYTF. CDR3 nucleotide sequence: TGTGCCAGCAGTGACGGACAGGGAAACTATGGCTACACCTTC.

This clone was recorded only once. The chain recombines TRBV25-1 with TRBJ2-7; 8 bases agree with TRBD1. CDR1 MGHDK and CDR2 SYGVNS come from the germline V gene. The CDR3 covers 15 residues. V lost 4 bases, J lost 9 bases, and 14 bases stayed unmatched. The CDR3 loop reads CASSAAGTGLIVQYF. The CDR3 DNA follows: TGTGCCAGCAGTGCGGCCGGGACAGGCCTTATCGTGCAGTACTTC.

The rearrangement joins TRBV27 to TRBJ2-7; the D is unclear. CDR1 MNHEY and CDR2 SMNVEV come from the germline V gene (reference sequence). The CDR3 length is 14 residues. Trimming stripped 3 bases from V and 4 bases from J, with 13 bases between. The chain's CDR3 is CASSFVSRPYEQYF. The CDR3 nucleotides are TGTGCCAGCAGTTTCGTCAGTCGGCCGTACGAGCAGTACTTC.

DNA of the CDR3: TGCGCCACCGAAGGTCCCTGGAACACCGGGGAGCTGTTTTTT. Its translation is CATEGPWNTGELFF. The V call is TRBV4-3, the J call TRBJ2-2; D unresolved. Per germline, CDR1 LGHNA and CDR2 YSLEER. V was shortened by 10 bases and J by 1 base, with 13 bases between the two germline ends. This CDR3 spans 14 amino acids.